This T cell receptor beta chain appears in the sequencing data of a study of identical twins. A few counts support this clonotype. V was clipped by 5 bases and J by 9 bases; unmatched bases: 9. Germline V CDR1 and CDR2: SGHVS, FNYEAQ. The length of the CDR3 is 15 residues. Via MiXCR, TCRdb re-called the 5' RACE reads, giving one row per CDR3 protein. The profile covers approximately 230,000 distinct CDR3 sequences, with 6% to 7% appearing a single time and less than 15% taken by the ten largest. This same sample was also part of a study on T cells expressing NK-cell markers.

The clonotype originates from a woman aged 18-29 years in good health. The genes are TRBV7-6 and TRBJ2-7; 14 bases map to TRBD2. The sequenced sample was CD8+ T cells sorted from blood. The CDR3 region has the DNA TGTGCCAGCAGCCTATGGACTAGCGGGGGGAAGGGGCAGTACTTC. Translated, it gives CASSLWTSGGKGQYF.